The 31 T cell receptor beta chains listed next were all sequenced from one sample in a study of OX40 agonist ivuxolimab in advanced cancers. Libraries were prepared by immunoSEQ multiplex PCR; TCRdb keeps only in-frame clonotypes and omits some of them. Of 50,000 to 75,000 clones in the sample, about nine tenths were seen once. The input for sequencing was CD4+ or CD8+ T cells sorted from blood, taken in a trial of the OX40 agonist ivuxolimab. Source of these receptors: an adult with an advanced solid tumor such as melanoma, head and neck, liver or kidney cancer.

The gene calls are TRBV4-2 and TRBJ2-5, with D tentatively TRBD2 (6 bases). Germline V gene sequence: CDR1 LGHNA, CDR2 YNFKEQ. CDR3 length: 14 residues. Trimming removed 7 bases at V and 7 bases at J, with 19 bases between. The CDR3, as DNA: TGTGCCAGCAACTCGGAGGGAGACCTCGGGACCCAGTACTTC. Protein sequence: CASNSEGDLGTQYF.

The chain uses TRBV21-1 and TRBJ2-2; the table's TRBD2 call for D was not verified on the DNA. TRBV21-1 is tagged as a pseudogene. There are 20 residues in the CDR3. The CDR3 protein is CASSKVPPNMYGEGTGELFF. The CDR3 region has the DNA TGTGCCAGCAGCAAAGTTCCACCCAACATGTATGGGGAGGGGACCGGGGAGCTGTTTTTT.

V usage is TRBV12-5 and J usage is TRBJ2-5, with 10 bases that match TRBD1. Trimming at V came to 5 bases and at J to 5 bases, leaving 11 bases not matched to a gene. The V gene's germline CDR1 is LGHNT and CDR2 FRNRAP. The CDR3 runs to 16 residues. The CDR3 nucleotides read TGTGCTAGTGGTCGAAGTGCGACAGGGGGCAGGGAGACCCAGTACTTC. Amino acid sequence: CASGRSATGGRETQYF.

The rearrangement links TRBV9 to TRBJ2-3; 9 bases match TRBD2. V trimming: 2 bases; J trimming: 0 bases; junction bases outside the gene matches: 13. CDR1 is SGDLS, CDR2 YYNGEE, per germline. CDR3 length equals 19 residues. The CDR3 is CASSVSLLAGSLSTDTQYF. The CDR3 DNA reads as TGTGCCAGCAGCGTTTCGTTACTAGCGGGTTCACTCAGCACAGATACGCAGTATTTT.

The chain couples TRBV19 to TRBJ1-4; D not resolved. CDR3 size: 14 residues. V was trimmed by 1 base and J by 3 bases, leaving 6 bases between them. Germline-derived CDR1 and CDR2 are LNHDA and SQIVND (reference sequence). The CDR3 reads CASSIVAANEKLFF. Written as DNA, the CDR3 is TGTGCCAGTAGTATAGTGGCAGCTAATGAAAAACTGTTTTTT.

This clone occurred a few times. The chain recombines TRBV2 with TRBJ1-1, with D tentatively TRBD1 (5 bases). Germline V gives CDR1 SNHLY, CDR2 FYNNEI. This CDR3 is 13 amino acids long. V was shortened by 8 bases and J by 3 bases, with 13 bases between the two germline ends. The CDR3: CASFGAGHTEAFF. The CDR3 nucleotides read TGTGCCAGCTTTGGGGCCGGACACACTGAAGCTTTCTTT.

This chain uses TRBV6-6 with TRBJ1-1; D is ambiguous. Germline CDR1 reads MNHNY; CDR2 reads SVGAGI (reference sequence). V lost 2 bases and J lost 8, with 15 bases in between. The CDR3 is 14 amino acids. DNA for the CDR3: TGTGCCAGCAGTTACCGGGAAATAAGCAAAGAAGCTTTCTTT. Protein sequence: CASSYREISKEAFF.

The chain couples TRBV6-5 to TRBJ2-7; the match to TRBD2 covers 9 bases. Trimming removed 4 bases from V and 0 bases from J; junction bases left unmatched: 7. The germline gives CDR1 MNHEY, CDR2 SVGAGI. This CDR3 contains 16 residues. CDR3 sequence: CASSSWLAGSSYEQYF. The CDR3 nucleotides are TGTGCCAGCAGTTCATGGCTAGCGGGGAGCTCCTACGAGCAGTACTTC.

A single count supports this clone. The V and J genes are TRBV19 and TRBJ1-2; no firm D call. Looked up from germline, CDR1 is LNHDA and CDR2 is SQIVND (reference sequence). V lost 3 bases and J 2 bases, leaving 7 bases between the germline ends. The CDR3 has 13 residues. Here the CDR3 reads CASSIVQNYGYTF. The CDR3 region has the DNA TGTGCCAGTAGTATTGTACAGAACTATGGCTACACCTTC.

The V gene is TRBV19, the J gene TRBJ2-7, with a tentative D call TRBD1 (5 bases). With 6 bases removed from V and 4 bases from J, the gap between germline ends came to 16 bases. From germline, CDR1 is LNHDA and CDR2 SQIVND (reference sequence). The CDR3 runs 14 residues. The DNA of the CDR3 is TGTGCCAGTAGAAGGGGTCCAGACGCGTACGAGCAGTACTTC. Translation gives CASRRGPDAYEQYF.

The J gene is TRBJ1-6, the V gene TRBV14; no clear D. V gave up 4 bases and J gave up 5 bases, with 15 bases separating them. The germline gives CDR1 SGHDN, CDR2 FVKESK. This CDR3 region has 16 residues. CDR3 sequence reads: CASSRGRAANNSPLHF. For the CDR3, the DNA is TGTGCCAGCAGCCGCGGTAGGGCAGCTAATAATTCACCCCTCCACTTT.

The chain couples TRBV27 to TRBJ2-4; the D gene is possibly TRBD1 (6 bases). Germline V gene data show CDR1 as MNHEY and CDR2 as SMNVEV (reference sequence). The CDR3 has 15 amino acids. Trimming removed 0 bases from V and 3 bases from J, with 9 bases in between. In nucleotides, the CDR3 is TGTGCCAGCAGTTTATCAACAGGGTACAAAAACATTCAGTACTTC. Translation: CASSLSTGYKNIQYF.

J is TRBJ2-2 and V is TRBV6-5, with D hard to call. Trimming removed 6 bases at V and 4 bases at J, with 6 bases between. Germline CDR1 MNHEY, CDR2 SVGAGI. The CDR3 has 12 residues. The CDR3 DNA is TGTGCCAGCAGCCCCTCCACCGGGGAGCTGTTTTTT. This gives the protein CASSPSTGELFF.

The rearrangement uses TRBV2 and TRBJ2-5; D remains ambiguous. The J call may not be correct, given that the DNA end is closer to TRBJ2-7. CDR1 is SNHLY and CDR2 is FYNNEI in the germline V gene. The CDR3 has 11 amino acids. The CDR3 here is CASSTKYEQYF. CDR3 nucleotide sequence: TGTGCCAGCAGTACAAAGTACGAGCAGTACTTC.

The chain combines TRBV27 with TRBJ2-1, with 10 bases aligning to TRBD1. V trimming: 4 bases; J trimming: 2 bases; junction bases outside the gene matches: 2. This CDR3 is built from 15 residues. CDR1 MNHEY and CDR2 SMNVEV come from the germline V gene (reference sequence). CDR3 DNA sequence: TGTGCCAGCAGTTGGGGACAGGGGACCTACAATGAGCAGTTCTTC. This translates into CASSWGQGTYNEQFF.

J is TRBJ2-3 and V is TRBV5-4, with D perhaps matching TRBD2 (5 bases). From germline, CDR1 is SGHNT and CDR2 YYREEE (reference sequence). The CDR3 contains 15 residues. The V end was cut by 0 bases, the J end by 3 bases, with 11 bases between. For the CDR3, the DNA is TGTGCCAGCAGCTTGGGAGGGCTAGCAACAGATACGCAGTATTTT. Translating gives CASSLGGLATDTQYF.

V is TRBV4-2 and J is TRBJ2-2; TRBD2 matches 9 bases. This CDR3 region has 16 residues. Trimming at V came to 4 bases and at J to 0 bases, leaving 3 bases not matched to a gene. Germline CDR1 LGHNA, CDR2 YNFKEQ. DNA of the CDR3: TGTGCCAGCAGCCTTAGCGGGAGTTCGAACACCGGGGAGCTGTTTTTT. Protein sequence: CASSLSGSSNTGELFF.

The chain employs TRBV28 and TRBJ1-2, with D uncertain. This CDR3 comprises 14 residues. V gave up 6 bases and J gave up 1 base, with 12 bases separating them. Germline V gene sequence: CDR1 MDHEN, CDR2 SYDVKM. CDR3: CASRRTDGNYGYTF. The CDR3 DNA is TGTGCCAGCAGACGGACGGACGGTAACTATGGCTACACCTTC.

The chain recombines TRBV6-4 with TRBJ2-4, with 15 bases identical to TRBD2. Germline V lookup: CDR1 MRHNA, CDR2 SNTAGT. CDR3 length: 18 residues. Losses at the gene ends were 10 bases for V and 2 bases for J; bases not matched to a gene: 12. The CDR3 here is CATSAGLAGGVTKNIQYF. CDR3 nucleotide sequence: TGTGCCACCTCTGCGGGACTAGCGGGAGGTGTAACCAAAAACATTCAGTACTTC.

CDR3 nucleotides: TGTGCCAGCTCACCCTTGGACAGCGCCCCAACTAATGAAAAACTGTTTTTT. This translates into CASSPLDSAPTNEKLFF. This sequence joins TRBV18 and TRBJ1-4, with D maybe TRBD1 (6 bases). Per the germline V gene, CDR1 is KGHSH and CDR2 is LQKENI. The CDR3 length is 17 residues. Between the trimmed V and J ends, which lost 3 bases and 0 bases, there was a span of 14 bases.

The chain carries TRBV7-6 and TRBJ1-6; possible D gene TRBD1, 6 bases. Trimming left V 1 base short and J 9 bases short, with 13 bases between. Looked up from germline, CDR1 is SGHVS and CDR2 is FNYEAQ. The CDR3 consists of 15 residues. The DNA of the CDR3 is TGTGCCAGCAGCTTAGAGGGGGGGGTTACTTCACCCCTCCACTTT. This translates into CASSLEGGVTSPLHF. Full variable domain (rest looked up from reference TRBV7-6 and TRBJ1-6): GAGVSQSPRYKVTKRGQDVALRCDPISGHVSLYWYRQALGQGPEFLTYFNYEAQQDKSGLPNDRFSAERPEGSISTLTIQRTEQRDSAMYRCASSLEGGVTSPLHFGNGTRLTVT.

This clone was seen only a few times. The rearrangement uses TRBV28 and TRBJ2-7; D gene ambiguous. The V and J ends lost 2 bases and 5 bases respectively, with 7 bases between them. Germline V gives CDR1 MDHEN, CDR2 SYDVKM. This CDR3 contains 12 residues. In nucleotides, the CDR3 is TGTGCCAGCAGTTTAAGTCTAGACGAGCAGTACTTC. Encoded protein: CASSLSLDEQYF. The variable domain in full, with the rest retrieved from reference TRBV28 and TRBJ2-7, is DVKVTQSSRYLVKRTGEKVFLECVQDMDHENMFWYRQDPGLGLRLIYFSYDVKMKEKGDIPEGYSVSREKKERFSLILESASTNQTSMYLCASSLSLDEQYFGPGTRLTVT.

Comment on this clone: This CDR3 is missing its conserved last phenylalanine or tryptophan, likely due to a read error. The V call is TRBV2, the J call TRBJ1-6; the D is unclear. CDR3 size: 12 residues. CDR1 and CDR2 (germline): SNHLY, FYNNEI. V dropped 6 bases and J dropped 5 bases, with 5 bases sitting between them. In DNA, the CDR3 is TGTGCCAGCAGGGCAGATAATTCACCCCTCCACGTT. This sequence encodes CASRADNSPLHV.

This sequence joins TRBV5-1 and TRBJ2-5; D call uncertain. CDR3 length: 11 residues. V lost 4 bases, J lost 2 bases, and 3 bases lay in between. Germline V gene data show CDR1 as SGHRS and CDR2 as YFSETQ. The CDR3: CASSAQETQYF. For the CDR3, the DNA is TGCGCCAGCAGCGCACAAGAGACCCAGTACTTC.

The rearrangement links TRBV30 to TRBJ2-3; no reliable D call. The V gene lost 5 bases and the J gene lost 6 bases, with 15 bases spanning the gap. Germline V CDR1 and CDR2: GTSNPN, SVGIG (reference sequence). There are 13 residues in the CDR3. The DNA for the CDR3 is TGTGCCTGGGGACGGGCGGTTTTCGATACGCAGTATTTT. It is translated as CAWGRAVFDTQYF.

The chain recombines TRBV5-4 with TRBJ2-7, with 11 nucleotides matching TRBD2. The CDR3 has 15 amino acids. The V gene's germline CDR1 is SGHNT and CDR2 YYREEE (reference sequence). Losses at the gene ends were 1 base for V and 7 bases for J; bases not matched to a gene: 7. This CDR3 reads CASSLTSGRIKEQYF. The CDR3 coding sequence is TGTGCCAGCAGCTTGACTAGCGGGAGAATTAAAGAGCAGTACTTC.

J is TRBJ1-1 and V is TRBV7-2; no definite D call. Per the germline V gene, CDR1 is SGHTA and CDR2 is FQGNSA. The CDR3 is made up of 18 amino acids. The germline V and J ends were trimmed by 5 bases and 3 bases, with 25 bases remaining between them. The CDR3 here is CASSRRRNRPGVDTEAFF. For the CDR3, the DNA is TGTGCCAGCAGCCGTCGCCGGAACAGACCGGGCGTCGACACTGAAGCTTTCTTT.

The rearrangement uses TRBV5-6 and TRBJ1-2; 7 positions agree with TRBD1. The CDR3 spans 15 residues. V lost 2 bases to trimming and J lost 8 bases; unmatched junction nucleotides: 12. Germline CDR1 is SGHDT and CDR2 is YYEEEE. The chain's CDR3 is CASSFTGVHGGGYTF. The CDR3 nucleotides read TGTGCCAGCAGCTTCACAGGGGTACATGGGGGAGGCTACACCTTC.

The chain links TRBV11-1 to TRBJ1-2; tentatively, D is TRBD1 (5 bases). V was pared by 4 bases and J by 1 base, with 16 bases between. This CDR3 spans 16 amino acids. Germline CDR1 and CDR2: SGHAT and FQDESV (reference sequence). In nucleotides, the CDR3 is TGTGCCAGCAGCTCAGCGAAGTGGGACGGTAACTATGGCTACACCTTC. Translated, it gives CASSSAKWDGNYGYTF. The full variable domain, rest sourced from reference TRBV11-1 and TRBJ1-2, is EAEVAQSPRYKITEKSQAVAFWCDPISGHATLYWYRQILGQGPELLVQFQDESVVDDSQLPKDRFSAERLKGVDSTLKIQPAELGDSAMYLCASSSAKWDGNYGYTFGSGTRLTVV.

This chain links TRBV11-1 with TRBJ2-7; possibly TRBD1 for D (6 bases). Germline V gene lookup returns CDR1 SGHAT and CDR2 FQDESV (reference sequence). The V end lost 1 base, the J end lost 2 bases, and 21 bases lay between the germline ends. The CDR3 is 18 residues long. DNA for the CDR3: TGTGCCAGCAGCTTAGTTTTATCCGACAGGTCATTCACCTACGAGCAGTACTTC. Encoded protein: CASSLVLSDRSFTYEQYF.

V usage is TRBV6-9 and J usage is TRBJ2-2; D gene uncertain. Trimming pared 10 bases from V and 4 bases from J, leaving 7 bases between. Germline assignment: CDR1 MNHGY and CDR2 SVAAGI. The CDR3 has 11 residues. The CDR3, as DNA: TGTGCCACCAGGAGCACCGGGGAGCTGTTTTTT. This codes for CATRSTGELFF.